This T cell receptor beta chain was documented in a study of a mutant IDH1 vaccine in newly diagnosed glioma. Overall study context: Before enrollment, patients got radiotherapy alone, temozolomide alone, or mostly the combination.

The data were produced by immunoSEQ multiplex PCR, yet TCRdb's version contains in-frame clones alone and is incomplete. Here the sample spans just under 70,000 clones, approximately 84% being singletons. In the case of this clone: As yet, its antigen is unknown.

Time point noted: week 35, safety follow-up. Doses of 300 ug of mutant IDH1 20-mer peptide were given with topical imiquimod. Patients had eight vaccinations, in weeks 1, 3, 5, 7, 11, 15, 19 and 23. Study-level results: Top-clonotype changes in peripheral T cells seemed unrelated to pseudoprogression.

The source was PBMCs, collected from a glioma patient whose treatment included an IDH1 peptide vaccine. The receptor was isolated from a man between 18 and 29 years old with glioma.

CDR3 DNA sequence: TGTGCCAGCAGTCTAGCACCGGGAGACCAAGAGACCCAGTACTTC. Residues: CASSLAPGDQETQYF. J is TRBJ2-5 and V is TRBV6-1; D may be TRBD2 (6 bases). Germline lookup yields CDR1 MNHNS and CDR2 SASEGT. Between the trimmed V and J ends, which lost 5 bases and 0 bases, there was a span of 13 bases. The CDR3 has 15 residues.